Shown below are 8 T cell receptor beta chains from a single sample sequenced in a study of T cells in localized non-small cell lung cancer. Produced via immunoSEQ multiplex PCR; TCRdb's table is partial and in-frame only. The repertoire holds tens of thousands of clones, with roughly four fifths as singletons. The sequenced sample was PBMCs, obtained before any cancer treatment. Every receptor here comes from a man aged 35 to 70 with stage II lung adenocarcinoma.

The CDR3 is CASSYPGWGEEQYF. The CDR3 coding sequence is TGTGCCAGCAGTTACCCAGGCTGGGGCGAAGAGCAGTACTTC. The rearrangement uses TRBV6-5 and TRBJ2-7; D may be TRBD1 (5 bases). CDR3 length: 14 residues. From germline, CDR1 is MNHEY and CDR2 SVGAGI. V was shortened by 2 bases and J by 7 bases, with 15 bases between the two germline ends.

The V gene is TRBV7-6, the J gene TRBJ1-1; 8 nucleotides align to TRBD1. The CDR3 has 16 residues. J gave up 1 base and V 5 bases, and 9 bases lay outside the gene matches. Per germline, CDR1 SGHVS and CDR2 FNYEAQ. CDR3 bases: TGTGCCAGCAGCCAAGCGGCAGGGGGCCAGAACACTGAAGCTTTCTTT. This translates into CASSQAAGGQNTEAFF.

This clone has a handful of counts. The V gene is TRBV9, the J gene TRBJ1-3, with D tentatively TRBD1 (5 bases). V lost 0 bases and J 0 bases, leaving 13 bases between the germline ends. CDR3 size: 17 residues. Per the germline V gene, CDR1 is SGDLS and CDR2 is YYNGEE. CDR3 protein: CASSVDGGGSSGNTIYF. The DNA of the CDR3 is TGTGCCAGCAGCGTAGACGGGGGAGGGAGCTCTGGAAACACCATATATTTT.

V usage is TRBV2 and J usage is TRBJ1-4; no reliable D call. The CDR3 extends over 16 amino acids. The V end lost 1 base, the J end lost 5 bases, and 14 bases lay between the germline ends. The V gene's germline CDR1 is SNHLY and CDR2 FYNNEI. As DNA, the CDR3 is TGTGCCAGCAGTGAAGTGGAGGCTAGGGCGAATGAAAAACTGTTTTTT. It specifies CASSEVEARANEKLFF.

The chain links TRBV6-4 to TRBJ1-2, with D perhaps matching TRBD1 (5 bases). Germline V CDR1 and CDR2: MRHNA, SNTAGT. Between the trimmed V and J ends, which lost 0 bases and 3 bases, there was a span of 14 bases. This CDR3 spans 16 amino acids. The CDR3 nucleotides are TGTGCCAGCAGTGACTCGAATAAGGGGTCCCACTATGGCTACACCTTC. Amino acids: CASSDSNKGSHYGYTF.

The CDR3 region has the DNA TGCAGTATCCAAAAGGTCACTGAAGCTTTCTTT. Translation gives CSIQKVTEAFF. The chain joins TRBV20-1 to TRBJ1-1; D is unresolved. Trimming removed 8 bases at V and 4 bases at J, with 11 bases between. The germline V gene encodes CDR1 DFQATT and CDR2 SNEGSKA (reference sequence). This CDR3 region has 11 residues.

The chain uses TRBV18 and TRBJ2-7; no definite D call. Germline CDR1 reads KGHSH; CDR2 reads LQKENI. This CDR3 is 12 amino acids long. The germline V and J ends were trimmed by 3 bases and 3 bases, with 6 bases remaining between them. The CDR3 bases are TGTGCCAGCTCACCTGACAACTACGAGCAGTACTTC. Its protein is CASSPDNYEQYF. The full variable domain, in which reference TRBV18 and TRBJ2-7 provide the parts outside the CDR3, is NAGVMQNPRHLVRRRGQEARLRCSPMKGHSHVYWYRQLPEEGLKFMVYLQKENIIDESGMPKERFSAEFPKEGPSILRIQQVVRGDSAAYFCASSPDNYEQYFGPGTRLTVT.

This chain uses TRBV6-1 with TRBJ2-3, with unresolved D. V was cut by 10 bases and J by 3 bases, with 14 bases left in between. Germline loops: CDR1 MNHNS, CDR2 SASEGT. The CDR3 spans 13 residues. CDR3 region: CATIPAHTDTQYF. CDR3 bases: TGTGCCACTATCCCGGCGCATACAGATACGCAGTATTTT.